This TCR beta chain was obtained from a study of blood T cell repertoires in COVID-19. Study information: Both acute and convalescent COVID-19 samples were obtained from the United States, Italy and Spain. From T cells, B-cell-depleted T cells, or PBMCs came the material, which was cDNA or gDNA.

CDR1 SGHTA and CDR2 FQGNSA come from the germline V gene. CDR3 length: 16 amino acids. Trimming took 2 bases from V and 8 from J; bases not matched to a gene: 12. Under the authors' procedure: Reference gene primer amplification yielded estimated nucleated cell counts. The protocol was immunoSEQ multiplex PCR, while the TCRdb copy is restricted to in-frame clones and leaves out a portion. That table gives V, J and clone size, and the DNA gave D and trimming. The top ten hold roughly 2.6% of the sample, which has approximately 150,000 clones, around 83% seen once. The V and J genes are TRBV7-2 and TRBJ2-1, with TRBD2 identical over 7 bases. The sequenced material came from peripheral blood. The TCR was taken from a human donor with acute or convalescent COVID-19. The donor label of this sample is uncertain. The CDR3 DNA follows: TGTGCCAGCAGCTTACCCCGGACTAGAGGGAGATATGAGCAGTTCTTC. This translates into CASSLPRTRGRYEQFF. The full variable domain, with the rest looked up from reference TRBV7-2 and TRBJ2-1, is GAGVSQSPSNKVTEKGKDVELRCDPISGHTALYWYRQSLGQGLEFLIYFQGNSAPDKSGLPSDRFSAERTGGSVSTLTIQRTQQEDSAVYLCASSLPRTRGRYEQFFGPGTRLTVL.